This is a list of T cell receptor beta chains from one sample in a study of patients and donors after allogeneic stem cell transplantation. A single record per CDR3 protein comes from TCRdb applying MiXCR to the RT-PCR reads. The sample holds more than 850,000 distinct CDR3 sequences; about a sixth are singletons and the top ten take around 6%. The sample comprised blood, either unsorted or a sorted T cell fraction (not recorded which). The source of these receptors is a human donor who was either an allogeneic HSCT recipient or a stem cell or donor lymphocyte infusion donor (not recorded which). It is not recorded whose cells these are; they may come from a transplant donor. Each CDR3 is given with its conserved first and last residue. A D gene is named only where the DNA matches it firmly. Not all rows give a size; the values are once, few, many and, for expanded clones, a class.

DNA: TGTGCCAGCAGCTTGGATACTCCGGGGGTCACGGACGAGCAGTACTTC
CDR3: CASSLDTPGVTDEQYF
size: .
V: TRBV7-8
D: .
J: TRBJ2-7
length: 16

DNA: TGTGCCACCAGTGATTCTGGGTCTGAAGCTTTCTTT
CDR3: CATSDSGSEAFF
size: .
V: TRBV24-1
D: .
J: TRBJ1-1
length: 12

DNA: TGTGCCAGCAGCCAGGCGGGACTCAGCTCTGGGGCCAACGTCCTGACTTTC
CDR3: CASSQAGLSSGANVLTF
size: few
V: TRBV4-2
D: .
J: TRBJ2-6
length: 17

DNA: TGTGCCAGCAGCTTCCTTGCTAGCGGAAGCACAGATACGCAGTATTTT
CDR3: CASSFLASGSTDTQYF
size: .
V: TRBV7-6
D: TRBD2
J: TRBJ2-3
length: 16

DNA: TGTGCCAGCACCCTTGCGGGTGTGCAGTTCTTC
CDR3: CASTLAGVQFF
size: .
V: TRBV2
D: .
J: TRBJ2-1
length: 11

DNA: TGTGCCAGCAGTTTAGTTGGCAACGATGAGCAGTTCTTC
CDR3: CASSLVGNDEQFF
size: many
V: TRBV12-3/TRBV12-4
D: .
J: TRBJ2-1
length: 13

DNA: TGTGCCAGCAGCGAACAGGGCCATAGCAATCAGCCCCAGCATTTT
CDR3: CASSEQGHSNQPQHF
size: .
V: TRBV9
D: .
J: TRBJ1-5
length: 15

DNA: TGTGCCAGCAGTTTTACCACGGCGGGAAGACCTGAAGCTTTCTTT
CDR3: CASSFTTAGRPEAFF
size: .
V: TRBV27
D: .
J: TRBJ1-1
length: 15

DNA: TGTGCCAGCAGTTTCGGGGGGGTCTTTAATTCACCCCTCCACTTT
CDR3: CASSFGGVFNSPLHF
size: few
V: TRBV27
D: .
J: TRBJ1-6
length: 15

DNA: TGTGCCAGCAGCCCCGGGACAGCGGTGAATCAGCCCCAGCATTTT
CDR3: CASSPGTAVNQPQHF
size: .
V: TRBV6-2/TRBV6-3
D: TRBD1
J: TRBJ1-5
length: 15

DNA: TGTGCCACCAGTGTCGCAGGGGGGCGCGGTCCCAAGAACACTGAAGCTTTCTTT
CDR3: CATSVAGGRGPKNTEAFF
size: few
V: TRBV24-1
D: TRBD1
J: TRBJ1-1
length: 18

DNA: TGCAGCGTTACCCCCTATGGGGCAGATACGCAGTATTTT
CDR3: CSVTPYGADTQYF
size: .
V: TRBV29-1
D: .
J: TRBJ2-3
length: 13

DNA: TGTGCCAGCAGACCTCTAGCGGGGGGGCCGGGCACCGGGGAGCTGTTTTTT
CDR3: CASRPLAGGPGTGELFF
size: many
V: TRBV6-1
D: TRBD2
J: TRBJ2-2
length: 17

DNA: TGTGCCAGCGGAAGGAACAGTGAAGCTTTCTTT
CDR3: CASGRNSEAFF
size: .
V: TRBV12-3/TRBV12-4
D: .
J: TRBJ1-1
length: 11

DNA: TGTGCCAGCAGCGGGACCCTCACAGGGGAGCAGTTCTTC
CDR3: CASSGTLTGEQFF
size: many
V: TRBV12-3/TRBV12-4
D: .
J: TRBJ2-1
length: 13

DNA: TGCGCCAGCAGCTGGCCGGAGGGGGAAGTGAGAGATACGCAGTATTTT
CDR3: CASSWPEGEVRDTQYF
size: few
V: TRBV5-1
D: .
J: TRBJ2-3
length: 16

DNA: TGTGCCAGCAGCTTACAACAGAGCTCTGGAAACACCATATATTTT
CDR3: CASSLQQSSGNTIYF
size: many
V: TRBV7-2
D: .
J: TRBJ1-3
length: 15

DNA: TGCGCCAGCAGCCAAGATTACCCGAGCACAGATACGCAGTATTTT
CDR3: CASSQDYPSTDTQYF
size: .
V: TRBV4-1
D: .
J: TRBJ2-3
length: 15

DNA: TGCGCCAGCAGCCAGTTCCTACGGAACAATGAGCAGTTCTTC
CDR3: CASSQFLRNNEQFF
size: many
V: TRBV4-3
D: .
J: TRBJ2-1
length: 14

DNA: TGTGCCAGCAGCTCGGGACAGATTAATTCACCCCTCCACTTT
CDR3: CASSSGQINSPLHF
size: few
V: TRBV9
D: TRBD1
J: TRBJ1-6
length: 14

DNA: TGTGCCATCAGTGGTAACTACGAGCAGTACTTC
CDR3: CAISGNYEQYF
size: many
V: TRBV10-3
D: .
J: TRBJ2-7
length: 11

DNA: TGTGCCAGCAGACCTTTAGAGGGAGGGGCGGCAGAAGCTTTCTTT
CDR3: CASRPLEGGAAEAFF
size: few
V: TRBV6-1
D: .
J: TRBJ1-1
length: 15

DNA: TGTGCCAGCAGCAAGGGGACCCGCAGGGGCACAGATACGCAGTATTTT
CDR3: CASSKGTRRGTDTQYF
size: few
V: TRBV11-3
D: .
J: TRBJ2-3
length: 16

DNA: TGTGCCAGCAGCTTGCGGGGTTGGGGCGATGGCTACACCTTC
CDR3: CASSLRGWGDGYTF
size: many
V: TRBV5-6
D: .
J: TRBJ1-2
length: 14

DNA: TGTGCCAGCAGGGGAGGGACTAGCACAGATACGCAGTATTTT
CDR3: CASRGGTSTDTQYF
size: few
V: TRBV5-6
D: TRBD2
J: TRBJ2-3
length: 14

DNA: TGTGCCAGCAGCCAGGGACGGAAAAATGAAAAACTGTTTTTT
CDR3: CASSQGRKNEKLFF
size: few
V: TRBV3-1
D: .
J: TRBJ1-4
length: 14

DNA: TGTGCCACCAGTGATTTGAGCGGGGGGCATTTAGAGCAGTTCTTC
CDR3: CATSDLSGGHLEQFF
size: few
V: TRBV24-1
D: TRBD2
J: TRBJ2-1
length: 15

DNA: TGCGCCAGCAGCTTAAGGACGGACTATAATTCACCCCTCCACTTT
CDR3: CASSLRTDYNSPLHF
size: many
V: TRBV5-1
D: .
J: TRBJ1-6
length: 15

DNA: TGTGCCAGCAGCTTAGCGCCAGCGGGGGTGAAAACAGATACGCAGTATTTT
CDR3: CASSLAPAGVKTDTQYF
size: .
V: TRBV7-6
D: TRBD2
J: TRBJ2-3
length: 17

DNA: TGTGCCAGCACGGACAGGGAAGGCCAGTTCTTC
CDR3: CASTDREGQFF
size: .
V: TRBV28
D: TRBD1
J: TRBJ2-1
length: 11

DNA: TGTGCCAGCCCCAGGGGGGTCTTT
CDR3: CASPRGVF
size: .
V: TRBV12-3/TRBV12-4
D: TRBD1
J: TRBJ1-1
length: 8

DNA: TGTGCCAGCAGCTTAGTGGGGACTAGCCCATCCTACGAGCAGTACTTC
CDR3: CASSLVGTSPSYEQYF
size: .
V: TRBV7-2
D: TRBD2
J: TRBJ2-7
length: 16

DNA: TGCAGCGTTGAGGCGGGGTTGAACACTGAAGCTTTCTTT
CDR3: CSVEAGLNTEAFF
size: many
V: TRBV29-1
D: .
J: TRBJ1-1
length: 13

DNA: TGTGCCAGCAGTGAATGGACCGACGACTCTGGGGCCAACGTCCTGACTTTC
CDR3: CASSEWTDDSGANVLTF
size: .
V: TRBV6-1
D: .
J: TRBJ2-6
length: 17

DNA: TGCGCCAGCAGCCAAGATGACAGGGTCGCGAACACCGGGGAGCTGTTTTTT
CDR3: CASSQDDRVANTGELFF
size: few
V: TRBV4-3
D: TRBD1
J: TRBJ2-2
length: 17

DNA: TGCGCCAGCAGCCCCGGTTGGGCAGGGGAGAAAGAAAAACTGTTTTTT
CDR3: CASSPGWAGEKEKLFF
size: once
V: TRBV5-1
D: .
J: TRBJ1-4
length: 16

DNA: TGTGCCAGCAGCCCCGGGACAGCCCAAAAACTGTTTTTT
CDR3: CASSPGTAQKLFF
size: .
V: TRBV5-6
D: TRBD1
J: TRBJ1-4
length: 13

DNA: TGCGCCAGCAGCTTGAGCGAGGGTCAAACGCAGTATTTT
CDR3: CASSLSEGQTQYF
size: few
V: TRBV5-1
D: .
J: TRBJ2-3
length: 13

DNA: TGTGCCAGCAGTCGCGGACAGGGCGCTGAAGCTTTCTTT
CDR3: CASSRGQGAEAFF
size: many
V: TRBV3-1
D: TRBD1
J: TRBJ1-1
length: 13

DNA: TGTGCCACCAGTGATTTGCCCGGGGGAAACACCGGGGAGCTGTTTTTT
CDR3: CATSDLPGGNTGELFF
size: .
V: TRBV24-1
D: .
J: TRBJ2-2
length: 16

DNA: TGCGCCAGCAGCTTTACCGAAATGCCCTCCTACGAGCAGTACTTC
CDR3: CASSFTEMPSYEQYF
size: .
V: TRBV4-1
D: .
J: TRBJ2-7
length: 15

DNA: TGTGCCAGCAGCCCCGGAGGTAGCGGGTCCTACAATGAGCAGTTCTTC
CDR3: CASSPGGSGSYNEQFF
size: .
V: TRBV25-1
D: TRBD2
J: TRBJ2-1
length: 16

DNA: TGTGCCAGCAGTTACTCAATACTGGGACTAGCGGGAGAGGCCTACAATGAGCAGTTCTTC
CDR3: CASSYSILGLAGEAYNEQFF
size: .
V: TRBV6-2/TRBV6-3
D: TRBD2
J: TRBJ2-1
length: 20

DNA: TGTGCCAGCAGTTTTGGCTTCTACTACGAGCAGTACTTC
CDR3: CASSFGFYYEQYF
size: few
V: TRBV12-3/TRBV12-4
D: .
J: TRBJ2-7
length: 13

DNA: TGTGCCAGCAGTCTAGGACGGAGCTCTGGGGCCAACGTCCTGACTTTC
CDR3: CASSLGRSSGANVLTF
size: .
V: TRBV12-3/TRBV12-4
D: .
J: TRBJ2-6
length: 16

DNA: TGTGCCAGCAGCCCTCGTTTCGACGTAAACTATGGCTACACCTTC
CDR3: CASSPRFDVNYGYTF
size: .
V: TRBV9
D: .
J: TRBJ1-2
length: 15

DNA: TGCAGTGCTAGACGGACTAGCGACTACGAGCAGTACTTC
CDR3: CSARRTSDYEQYF
size: .
V: TRBV20-1
D: TRBD2
J: TRBJ2-7
length: 13

DNA: TGCAGCGTTGACCCCGACGGGAGTGATAGGGAGCAGTACTTC
CDR3: CSVDPDGSDREQYF
size: few
V: TRBV29-1
D: .
J: TRBJ2-7
length: 14

DNA: TGTGCCAGTAGTAACGGACAGTTAGCTAACTATGGCTACACCTTC
CDR3: CASSNGQLANYGYTF
size: .
V: TRBV19
D: .
J: TRBJ1-2
length: 15

DNA: TGCGCCAGCAGCTACCTAGCGGGAGGGCCCCCCTCCTACGAGCAGTACTTC
CDR3: CASSYLAGGPPSYEQYF
size: few
V: TRBV5-1
D: TRBD2
J: TRBJ2-7
length: 17

DNA: TGCGCCAGCAGCCAAGAGCTGGTAACAGGGCAGATTGATGAAAAACTGTTTTTT
CDR3: CASSQELVTGQIDEKLFF
size: few
V: TRBV4-3
D: .
J: TRBJ1-4
length: 18

DNA: TGCGCCAGCAGCTCAGGGGGTCAGGCACCCCTCCACTTT
CDR3: CASSSGGQAPLHF
size: .
V: TRBV5-1
D: TRBD1
J: TRBJ1-6
length: 13

DNA: TGTGCCAGCAACCCGACACAGTTGAGCTCTGGAAACACCATATATTTT
CDR3: CASNPTQLSSGNTIYF
size: .
V: TRBV28
D: .
J: TRBJ1-3
length: 16

DNA: TGCAGCGTTCCTCATAGAAACTATGGCTACACCTTC
CDR3: CSVPHRNYGYTF
size: few
V: TRBV29-1
D: .
J: TRBJ1-2
length: 12

DNA: TGCAGTGCTAGTTCACAGGGGAACACTGAAGCTTTCTTT
CDR3: CSASSQGNTEAFF
size: .
V: TRBV20-1
D: .
J: TRBJ1-1
length: 13

DNA: TGTGCCAGCAGCTGGCTAGCGGGAGGACATGGCCCTAACAATGAGCAGTTCTTC
CDR3: CASSWLAGGHGPNNEQFF
size: .
V: TRBV6-1
D: TRBD2
J: TRBJ2-1
length: 18

DNA: TGTGCCAGCAGCTTAGTGGCTAGCGCCAGCACAGATACGCAGTATTTT
CDR3: CASSLVASASTDTQYF
size: .
V: TRBV7-9
D: .
J: TRBJ2-3
length: 16

DNA: TGTGCCAGCAGCTTAGCGGGGGATCAGCAGTTCTTC
CDR3: CASSLAGDQQFF
size: .
V: TRBV13
D: .
J: TRBJ2-1
length: 12

DNA: TGTGCCAGCAGCTTAAGGGGAATTCTTGGCTACACCTTC
CDR3: CASSLRGILGYTF
size: .
V: TRBV7-6
D: .
J: TRBJ1-2
length: 13